This T cell receptor beta chain derives from a study of T cells in localized non-small cell lung cancer. This clone has only a few counts. Sequenced by immunoSEQ multiplex PCR; TCRdb stores in-frame clones only, minus some. The sample holds roughly 40,000 clones, approximately 86% seen once. V was clipped by 0 bases and J by 2 bases, with 16 bases between them. Looked up from germline, CDR1 is LNHDA and CDR2 is SQIVND (reference sequence). The CDR3 is made up of 17 amino acids. The rearrangement links TRBV19 to TRBJ1-2; D is perhaps TRBD1 (5 bases). This clonotype originated in a man aged 18 to 50 with stage I lung adenocarcinoma. The sequences come from peripheral blood, collected before any cancer treatment. CDR3 DNA: TGTGCCAGTAGTATAGATCACGAAACGGGGACGAACTATGGCTACACCTTC. Residues: CASSIDHETGTNYGYTF.